This is a list of T cell receptor beta chains from one sample in a study of Tregs in tolerant kidney transplant recipients. The repertoire was sequenced with immunoSEQ multiplex PCR; TCRdb's copy has only in-frame clones and lacks some. The top ten hold 0.34% of the sample, which has 98,000 or so clones, nearly 90% seen once. Sequencing used CD4+ T cells from blood, obtained before the transplant. These receptor sequences come from a human donor who received a combined kidney and bone marrow transplant. Each CDR3 is given with its conserved first and last residue. Each record gives: clone size, V gene, D gene, J gene, CDR3 DNA, CDR3 protein. The D gene is left open where the match is weak. Not every row has a clone size; where given, it reads once, few, many or a size class.

NA	TRBV28	TRBD2	TRBJ2-5	TGTGCCAGTAGCCTCGGACTAGCCGCGGAGACCCAGTACTTC	CASSLGLAAETQYF
NA	TRBV28	NA	TRBJ2-7	TGTGCCAGCAGCCCCCACAGAATCTACGAGCAGTACTTC	CASSPHRIYEQYF
NA	TRBV7-2	TRBD2	TRBJ2-3	TGTGCCAGCAGATGGGGACTAGCGGGAAGCACAGATACGCAGTATTTT	CASRWGLAGSTDTQYF
NA	TRBV7-9	TRBD2	TRBJ2-1	TGTGCCAGCAGCTTAGGGCTAGCGGACAATGAGCAGTTCTTC	CASSLGLADNEQFF
NA	TRBV9	NA	TRBJ2-2	TGTGCCAGCAGCGTAGGACAGGCGAACACCGGGGAGCTGTTTTTT	CASSVGQANTGELFF
NA	TRBV5-5	TRBD1	TRBJ2-1	TGTGCCAGCAGCCGGGGACAGAGCAATGAGCAGTTCTTC	CASSRGQSNEQFF
few	TRBV10-3	NA	TRBJ1-1	TGTGCCGCCTGGGGGGAGATGAACACTGAAGCTTTCTTT	CAAWGEMNTEAFF
few	TRBV28	NA	TRBJ1-2	TGTGCCAGCGGCCGTGGGGGCCTTGGCTACACCTTC	CASGRGGLGYTF
NA	TRBV5-4	TRBD2	TRBJ2-2	TGTGCCAGCAGCAAAGGACTAGCGAACACCGGGGAGCTGTTTTTT	CASSKGLANTGELFF
NA	TRBV21-1	NA	TRBJ1-2	TGTGCCAGCAGCCCCCCCTGGGGGGGAGATGGCTACACCTTC	CASSPPWGGDGYTF
NA	TRBV5-6	TRBD1	TRBJ2-5	TGTGCCAGCAGCCGACAGGGTAAGGTCCAAGAGACCCAGTACTTC	CASSRQGKVQETQYF
NA	TRBV2	TRBD2	TRBJ2-5	TGTGCCAGCAGGATTAGCGGGGGGGAGACCCAGTACTTC	CASRISGGETQYF
NA	TRBV28	NA	TRBJ2-5	TGTGCCAGCAGTTTCCCCCGACAGACAAAAGAGACCCAGTACTTC	CASSFPRQTKETQYF
NA	TRBV21-1	NA	TRBJ2-5	TGTGCCAGCAGCAAGGGGGACAGCCAACAAGAGACCCAGTACTTC	CASSKGDSQQETQYF
NA	TRBV6-5	NA	TRBJ2-3	TGTGCCAGCAGTTATCTAGGTACGCAGTATTTT	CASSYLGTQYF
NA	TRBV10-1	NA	TRBJ2-1	TGCGCCAGCAGTGAGTCTGGGCCCGCCTACAATGAGCAGTTCTTC	CASSESGPAYNEQFF
NA	TRBV28	TRBD2	TRBJ2-7	TGTGCCAGCAACCAATTAGCGGGAGGGCCCTACGAGCAGTACTTC	CASNQLAGGPYEQYF
NA	TRBV11-2	TRBD2	TRBJ2-2	TGTGCCAGCAGCGGCAGCGGGGGGAACACCGGGGAGCTGTTTTTT	CASSGSGGNTGELFF
NA	TRBV6-1	NA	TRBJ1-5	TGTGCCAGCAGTGTCCCCCCGGGGGGAAATCAGCCCCAGCATTTT	CASSVPPGGNQPQHF
NA	TRBV28	TRBD2	TRBJ2-5	TGTGCCAGCGGGACTAGCGGGAGGGAAGGGGGGACCCAGTACTTC	CASGTSGREGGTQYF
NA	TRBV6-5	NA	TRBJ2-7	TGTGCCAGCAGTTACGCGGTTCGCTCCTACGAGCAGTACTTC	CASSYAVRSYEQYF
NA	TRBV7-8	TRBD1	TRBJ1-1	TGTGCCAGCAGCTTAGGGGGACAGTCCACCCAAGCTTTCTTT	CASSLGGQSTQAFF
NA	TRBV7-2	NA	TRBJ2-7	TGTGCCAGCAGCTTTGGGCGGGGCTACGAGCAGTACTTC	CASSFGRGYEQYF
NA	TRBV5-1	NA	TRBJ2-5	TGCGCCAGCAGCGACGGCTCTAGGGAGACCCAGTACTTC	CASSDGSRETQYF
NA	TRBV18	NA	TRBJ2-1	TGTGCCAGCTCACCACCTGGGGCTTACTACAATGAGCAGTTCTTC	CASSPPGAYYNEQFF
NA	TRBV6-5	TRBD1	TRBJ2-7	TGTGCCAGCAGTTCGGACAGGGGGCGATACGAGCAGTACTTC	CASSSDRGRYEQYF
once	TRBV5-1	NA	TRBJ2-1	TGCGCCAGCAGCTTGGCTACAGGCACCTACAATGAGCAGTTCTTC	CASSLATGTYNEQFF
NA	TRBV7-5	NA	TRBJ2-1	TGTGCCAGAAGCTTAGCTTGGGCGGGAGCTTCCTACAATGAGCAGTTCTTC	CARSLAWAGASYNEQFF
NA	TRBV10-1	TRBD2	TRBJ2-7	TGCCCGGGAGCGGGAGCTCGATGCGTGAGCTCCTACGAGCAGTACTTC	CPGAGARCVSSYEQYF
NA	TRBV5-6	TRBD2	TRBJ2-7	TGTGCCAGCAGCCGAGCGGGTAAGGTAAGCGGGGCCCGCTACGAGCAGTACTTC	CASSRAGKVSGARYEQYF
few	TRBV19	NA	TRBJ1-1	TGTGCCAGTAAGAAGGTGGTCAGGGACACTGAAGCTTTCTTT	CASKKVVRDTEAFF
NA	TRBV25-1	NA	TRBJ2-7	TGTGCCAGCAGTGAACAATTCCTCCGGGGCGAGCAGTACTTC	CASSEQFLRGEQYF
NA	TRBV18	NA	TRBJ2-1	TGTGCCAGCTCCACACCGGGCAGGGGATACAATGAGCAGTTCTTC	CASSTPGRGYNEQFF
NA	TRBV5-1	NA	TRBJ2-1	TGCGCCAGCAGCTTGATAACCGGGGGTTACAATGAGCAGTTCTTC	CASSLITGGYNEQFF
NA	TRBV11-2	TRBD2	TRBJ2-1	TGTGCCAGCAGCCCTAGCGGGATTGTCTACAATGAGCAGTTCTTC	CASSPSGIVYNEQFF
NA	TRBV7-2	NA	TRBJ2-7	TGTGCCAGCAGCTTAGTGCGGATGTACGAGCAGTACTTC	CASSLVRMYEQYF
NA	TRBV30	NA	TRBJ1-1	TGTGCCTGGGATACAGGGAAGGGAACTGAAGCTTTCTTT	CAWDTGKGTEAFF
NA	TRBV13	TRBD2	TRBJ2-5	TGTGCCAGCAGCCCCCCGACTAGCGGGGACAACCAAGAGACCCAGTACTTC	CASSPPTSGDNQETQYF
NA	TRBV6-6	NA	TRBJ1-2	TGTGCCAGCAGCTCTCCCTGGGGGGGCAACTATGGCTACACCTTC	CASSSPWGGNYGYTF
NA	TRBV7-2	NA	TRBJ2-3	TGTGCCAGCAGCTTATTCGCAGATACGCAGTATTTT	CASSLFADTQYF
NA	TRBV6-1	TRBD2	TRBJ2-5	TGTGCCAGCGGGGAGGGGCGGGAGACCCAGTACTTC	CASGEGRETQYF
NA	TRBV7-9	TRBD1	TRBJ2-1	TGTGCCAGCAGCGACCCACAGGGACAGGGGCGCGGTGAGCAGTTCTTC	CASSDPQGQGRGEQFF
medium-sized	TRBV7-2	TRBD1	TRBJ1-4	TGTGCCAGCAGCTATGGACAGGCGCTAGTAGAAAAACTGTTTTTT	CASSYGQALVEKLFF
NA	TRBV7-4	TRBD2	TRBJ2-1	TGTGCCAGCAGCTTAAAGGCTAGCGGGAGTCCTTTTATAAACAATGAGCAGTTCTTC	CASSLKASGSPFINNEQFF
NA	TRBV5-6	NA	TRBJ2-1	TGTGCCAGCAGCTTGATGGGCAGGGGCCGCTCCAATGAGCAGTTCTTC	CASSLMGRGRSNEQFF
once	TRBV11-2	TRBD2	TRBJ2-7	TGTGCCAGCAGCTTAGAGGGCGGGAGGGGATACGAGCAGTACTTC	CASSLEGGRGYEQYF
NA	TRBV18	TRBD2	TRBJ2-3	TGTGCCAGCTCCCTTGGACTAGCGGGGCCCGGGAGCACAGATACGCAGTATTTT	CASSLGLAGPGSTDTQYF
NA	TRBV9	NA	TRBJ2-7	TGTGCCAGCAGCGTAGACCTACAGGGTACGGACCGGGGCTACGAGCAGTACTTC	CASSVDLQGTDRGYEQYF
NA	TRBV5-1	TRBD1	TRBJ1-3	TGCGCCAGCAGCTTGGGGACAGGGGATGGAAACACCATATATTTT	CASSLGTGDGNTIYF
NA	TRBV14	NA	TRBJ2-3	TGTGCCAGCAGCCTCCAGGGCACAGATACGCAGTATTTT	CASSLQGTDTQYF